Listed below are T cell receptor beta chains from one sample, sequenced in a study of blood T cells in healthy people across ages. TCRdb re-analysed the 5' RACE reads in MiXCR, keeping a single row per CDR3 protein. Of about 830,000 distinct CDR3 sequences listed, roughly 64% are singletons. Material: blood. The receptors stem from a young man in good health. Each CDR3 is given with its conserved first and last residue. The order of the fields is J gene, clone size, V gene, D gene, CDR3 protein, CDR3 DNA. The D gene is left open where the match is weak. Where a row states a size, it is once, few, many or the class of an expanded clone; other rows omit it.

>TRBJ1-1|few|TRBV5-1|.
CASSLSGVGKNAEAFF
TGCGCCAGCAGCTTGTCAGGGGTGGGTAAAAACGCTGAAGCTTTCTTT
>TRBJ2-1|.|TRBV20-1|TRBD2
CSAASGGRYNEQFF
TGCAGTGCTGCATCGGGAGGGCGGTACAATGAGCAGTTCTTC
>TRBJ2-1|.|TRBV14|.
CASSQGPRGLRGEQFF
TGTGCCAGCAGCCAAGGCCCCAGAGGCCTAAGGGGCGAGCAGTTCTTC
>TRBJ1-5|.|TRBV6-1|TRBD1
CASTRTGVESANQPQHF
TGTGCCAGCACCCGGACAGGGGTTGAGTCAGCAAATCAGCCCCAGCATTTT
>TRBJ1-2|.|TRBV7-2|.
CASNPVRSLYGYTF
TGTGCCAGCAACCCAGTCCGAAGCCTCTATGGCTACACCTTC
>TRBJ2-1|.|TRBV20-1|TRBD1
CSARDRDRGLNEQFF
TGCAGTGCTAGGGATCGGGACAGGGGGCTCAATGAGCAGTTCTTC
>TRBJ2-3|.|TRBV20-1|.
CSGCEGGSDTQYF
TGCAGTGGGTGTGAGGGCGGGTCCGATACGCAGTATTTT
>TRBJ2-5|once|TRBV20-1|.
CSASKGRQETQYF
TGCAGTGCTAGCAAAGGGCGCCAAGAGACCCAGTACTTC
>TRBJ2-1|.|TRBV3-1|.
CASSQTDNNEQFF
TGTGCCAGCAGCCAAACGGATAACAATGAGCAGTTCTTC
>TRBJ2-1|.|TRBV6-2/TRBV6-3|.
CASSYDPTGGPQQFF
TGTGCCAGCAGTTACGACCCCACCGGAGGACCTCAACAGTTCTTC
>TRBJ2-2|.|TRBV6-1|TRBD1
CASRGQGRAPQSNTGELFF
TGTGCCAGCAGGGGACAGGGGCGGGCCCCGCAGTCCAACACCGGGGAGCTGTTTTTT
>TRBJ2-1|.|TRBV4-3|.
CASSHPGNYNERFF
TGCGCCAGCAGCCACCCCGGGAACTACAATGAGCGGTTCTTC
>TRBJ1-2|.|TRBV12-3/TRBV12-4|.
CASSTRDRDGYTF
TGTGCCAGCAGTACCCGGGACCGAGATGGCTACACCTTC
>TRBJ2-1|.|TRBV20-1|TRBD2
CRPGLAGGNEQFF
TGCAGGCCCGGACTAGCGGGCGGCAATGAGCAGTTCTTC
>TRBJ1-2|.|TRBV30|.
CAWSTAPNYGYTF
TGTGCCTGGTCGACAGCCCCTAACTATGGCTACACCTTC
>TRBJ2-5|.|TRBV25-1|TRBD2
CASSLAGRESPGIERYF
TGTGCCAGCAGTTTGGCCGGGCGGGAGTCCCCCGGGATAGAGCGGTACTTC
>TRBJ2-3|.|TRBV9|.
CASSPRASTNTQYF
TGTGCCAGCAGCCCCCGGGCGAGTACGAATACGCAGTATTTT
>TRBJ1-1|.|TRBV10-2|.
CASKPQGSDTEAFF
TGCGCCAGCAAACCACAGGGTTCCGACACTGAAGCTTTCTTT
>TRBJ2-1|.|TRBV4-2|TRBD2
CASSFSGLAGGNEQFF
TGTGCCAGCAGCTTTTCGGGACTAGCGGGAGGAAATGAGCAGTTCTTC
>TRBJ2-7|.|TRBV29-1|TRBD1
CSVGSGTVTYEQYF
TGCAGCGTTGGGTCCGGGACAGTGACCTACGAGCAGTACTTC
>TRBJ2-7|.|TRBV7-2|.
CASSSKGGTSFYEQYF
TGTGCCAGCAGCTCCAAAGGCGGAACTAGCTTTTACGAGCAGTACTTC
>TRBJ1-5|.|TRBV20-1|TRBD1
CSASMAGGRNQPQHF
TGCAGTGCTAGCATGGCAGGGGGCCGGAATCAGCCCCAGCATTTT
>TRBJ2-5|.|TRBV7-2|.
CASSFYEGVKTQYF
TGTGCCAGCAGCTTTTATGAGGGAGTGAAGACCCAGTACTTC
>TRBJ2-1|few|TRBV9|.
CASSVGYVENEQFF
TGTGCCAGCAGCGTAGGATACGTGGAAAATGAGCAGTTCTTC
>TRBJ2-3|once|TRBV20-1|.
CSARDQYTDTQYF
TGCAGTGCTAGAGACCAGTACACAGATACGCAGTATTTT
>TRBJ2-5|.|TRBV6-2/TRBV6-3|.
CASGKGLVLQETQYF
TGTGCCAGCGGGAAAGGGCTAGTGTTACAAGAGACCCAGTACTTC
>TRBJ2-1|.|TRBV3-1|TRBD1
CASSQGTGKHNEQFF
TGTGCCAGCAGCCAAGGGACAGGGAAACACAATGAGCAGTTCTTC
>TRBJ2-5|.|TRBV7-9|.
CASSYPGPARGETQYF
TGTGCCAGCAGCTATCCGGGACCCGCTCGGGGCGAGACCCAGTACTTC
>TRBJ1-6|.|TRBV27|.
CASSLSMTAGHSYSPLHF
TGTGCCAGCAGTTTATCGATGACAGCGGGACATTCTTATTCACCCCTCCACTTT
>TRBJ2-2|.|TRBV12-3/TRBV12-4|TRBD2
CATIRDYDTGELFF
TGTGCCACCATCCGGGACTACGACACCGGGGAGCTGTTTTTT
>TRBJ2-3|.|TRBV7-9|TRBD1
CASRGQPFADTQYF
TGTGCCAGCAGGGGACAGCCATTTGCGGATACGCAGTATTTT
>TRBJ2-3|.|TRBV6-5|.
CASSYNLGASTDTQYF
TGTGCCAGCAGTTATAATCTAGGGGCTAGCACAGATACGCAGTATTTT
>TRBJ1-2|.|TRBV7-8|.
CASSLASSWGCTF
TGTGCCAGCAGCTTAGCGTCATCTTGGGGCTGCACCTTC